This T cell receptor (beta chain) came from a study of blood T cell repertoires in COVID-19. The wider study: From the United States, Italy and Spain came samples of acute and convalescent COVID-19.

Trimming removed 4 bases from V and 5 bases from J, with 12 bases in between. The CDR3 loop spans 13 amino acids. Per germline, CDR1 SGDLS and CDR2 YYNGEE. As originally analysed: From reference gene primer amplification, estimates of nucleated cell counts were derived. Some clones are missing from TCRdb's copy, which holds only in-frame ones; the method was immunoSEQ multiplex PCR. V, J and clone size were drawn from that table, and D and trimming were deduced from the DNA. The sample carries about 89,000 clones, roughly 78% recorded once. Source material: peripheral blood. The TCR was taken from an elderly woman with acute or convalescent COVID-19. This chain connects TRBV9 to TRBJ1-1; TRBD1 might be the D (5 bases). This CDR3 reads CASSPQVRTEAFF. The CDR3 DNA reads TGTGCCAGCAGCCCACAGGTTCGTACTGAAGCTTTCTTT.